A selection of T cell receptor beta chains follows, all from one sample in a study of blood T cells in healthy people across ages. From the 5' RACE reads, TCRdb called clonotypes with MiXCR, one entry per CDR3 protein. This table has fewer than 1,000,000 distinct CDR3 sequences, 35% to 50% appearing once. Sequencing input: blood. The receptors here all came from a man older than 75 in good health. CDR3s include the opening cysteine and the closing phenylalanine or tryptophan. A D gene is named only where the DNA matches it firmly. Where a row states a size, it is once, few, many or the class of an expanded clone; other rows omit it.

d_call: .; j_call: TRBJ2-7; v_call: TRBV7-2; clone_size: once; cdr3_aa: CASSPAGSKGDEQYF; cdr3_nt: TGTGCCAGCAGCCCAGCCGGCTCTAAGGGGGATGAGCAGTACTTC
d_call: .; j_call: TRBJ1-5; v_call: TRBV6-6; clone_size: .; cdr3_aa: CASSLRDGRGSQPQHF; cdr3_nt: TGTGCCAGCAGTTTACGCGACGGCAGGGGAAGTCAGCCCCAGCATTTT
d_call: .; j_call: TRBJ2-7; v_call: TRBV7-9; clone_size: many; cdr3_aa: CASSTRQSEGGYEQYF; cdr3_nt: TGTGCCAGCAGCACCCGACAGTCCGAAGGAGGCTACGAGCAGTACTTC
d_call: .; j_call: TRBJ1-5; v_call: TRBV2; clone_size: .; cdr3_aa: CASSVGVNNQPQHF; cdr3_nt: TGTGCCAGCAGTGTAGGGGTTAACAATCAGCCCCAGCATTTT
d_call: .; j_call: TRBJ2-7; v_call: TRBV29-1; clone_size: many; cdr3_aa: CSLSPAQGKGYEQYF; cdr3_nt: TGCAGCCTGAGCCCCGCACAGGGTAAGGGCTACGAGCAGTACTTC
d_call: TRBD2; j_call: TRBJ2-3; v_call: TRBV28; clone_size: .; cdr3_aa: CASSFPAGGPTDTQYF; cdr3_nt: TGTGCCAGCAGTTTCCCAGCGGGAGGGCCCACAGATACGCAGTATTTT
d_call: .; j_call: TRBJ2-7; v_call: TRBV7-2; clone_size: many; cdr3_aa: CASSLDRGSYEQYF; cdr3_nt: TGTGCCAGCAGCTTGGATAGGGGGTCCTACGAGCAGTACTTC
d_call: .; j_call: TRBJ1-4; v_call: TRBV4-2; clone_size: .; cdr3_aa: CASSQDRGSGNEKLFF; cdr3_nt: TGTGCCAGCAGCCAAGATCGCGGGTCGGGAAATGAAAAACTGTTTTTT
d_call: .; j_call: TRBJ2-3; v_call: TRBV7-2; clone_size: many; cdr3_aa: CASSLAPAVGSDTQYF; cdr3_nt: TGTGCCAGCAGCTTAGCCCCTGCTGTTGGGAGCGATACGCAGTATTTT
d_call: TRBD2; j_call: TRBJ2-3; v_call: TRBV11-2; clone_size: .; cdr3_aa: CAGSLTSKNTDTQYF; cdr3_nt: TGTGCCGGCAGCTTGACTAGCAAAAACACAGATACGCAGTATTTT
d_call: TRBD2; j_call: TRBJ2-1; v_call: TRBV12-3/TRBV12-4; clone_size: many; cdr3_aa: CASSLTSGIEQFF; cdr3_nt: TGTGCCAGCAGTTTAACTAGCGGGATTGAGCAGTTCTTC
d_call: TRBD2; j_call: TRBJ2-7; v_call: TRBV14; clone_size: .; cdr3_aa: CASSQDGRGTSGISEQYF; cdr3_nt: TGTGCCAGCAGCCAAGATGGGCGCGGGACTAGCGGGATTTCCGAGCAGTACTTC
d_call: .; j_call: TRBJ2-3; v_call: TRBV24-1; clone_size: once; cdr3_aa: CATSGFGEDTQYF; cdr3_nt: TGTGCCACCAGTGGTTTTGGCGAAGATACGCAGTATTTT
d_call: .; j_call: TRBJ2-7; v_call: TRBV7-2; clone_size: few; cdr3_aa: CASSLGAVSSYEQYF; cdr3_nt: TGTGCCAGCAGCTTAGGGGCGGTTAGCTCCTACGAGCAGTACTTC
d_call: .; j_call: TRBJ2-3; v_call: TRBV4-3; clone_size: many; cdr3_aa: CASSLDGTDTQYF; cdr3_nt: TGCGCCAGCAGCCTGGACGGCACAGATACGCAGTATTTT
d_call: .; j_call: TRBJ2-3; v_call: TRBV11-2; clone_size: .; cdr3_aa: CASSRWTGGGSDTQYF; cdr3_nt: TGTGCCAGCAGCCGGTGGACAGGAGGGGGCTCAGATACGCAGTATTTT
d_call: .; j_call: TRBJ2-7; v_call: TRBV29-1; clone_size: once; cdr3_aa: CSVDGLGPNPYEQYF; cdr3_nt: TGCAGCGTTGATGGTTTGGGACCCAACCCTTACGAGCAGTACTTC
d_call: .; j_call: TRBJ2-5; v_call: TRBV5-1; clone_size: .; cdr3_aa: CASSLGARVEETQYF; cdr3_nt: TGCGCCAGCAGCTTGGGTGCCAGGGTCGAAGAGACCCAGTACTTC